This T cell receptor (beta chain) derives from a study of shared clonotypes between healthy human individuals. The table came from immunoSEQ multiplex PCR; TCRdb's copy has only in-frame clones and leaves some out. This sample has around 2.5 million clones, with over 85% found just once. In regard to this clone: The same CDR3 arises from other DNA sequences in this sample as well.

This sequence originates from a man between 18 and 29 years old in good health. Some clones in this sample may be carry-over from other donors' samples. Sequencing was carried out using naive CD4+ T cells from PBMCs. Specified subset: CD45RA+ positively selected.

CDR3 amino acids: CASSTPYEQYF. The DNA of the CDR3 is TGTGCCAGCAGTACCCCTTACGAGCAGTACTTC. The chain has TRBV28 and TRBJ2-7, with D unresolved. The CDR3 is 11 amino acids. The germline V gene encodes CDR1 MDHEN and CDR2 SYDVKM. Between the trimmed V and J ends, which lost 5 bases and 4 bases, there was a span of 6 bases.